The 18 T cell receptor beta chains below come from one sample, sequenced in a study of early T cells in non-severe SARS-CoV-2 infection. TCRdb reprocessed the 5' RACE reads via MiXCR and lists one record per CDR3 protein. This sample carries about 30,000 distinct CDR3 sequences, roughly 5.2% of them seen once, and the ten largest clones take around 3.8%. The sample was whole blood. All receptors derive from an adult who was a healthcare worker with PCR-confirmed SARS-CoV-2 infection or an uninfected control (not recorded which).

This clonotype was seen a few times. The V call is TRBV6-2 or TRBV6-3, the J call TRBJ1-1; the D is unclear. There are 13 residues in the CDR3. Trimming took off 7 bases at V and 0 bases at J, with 9 bases between the two ends. Germline CDR1 MNHEY, CDR2 SVGEGT. The CDR3 sequence is CASKIAVNTEAFF. The DNA of the CDR3 is TGTGCCAGCAAAATTGCAGTGAACACTGAAGCTTTCTTT.

The chain has TRBV12-3 or TRBV12-4 and TRBJ2-7; D might be TRBD2 (6 bases). This CDR3 is 14 amino acids long. Trimming shortened V by 6 bases and J by 6 bases, and 18 bases separated the two germline ends. CDR3 bases: TGTGCCAGCAGCCCCCTGGAGGGAACGGTCGAGCAGTACTTC. This codes for CASSPLEGTVEQYF.

This clonotype was observed many times. V and J are TRBV7-2 and TRBJ1-2; D might be TRBD1 (5 bases). The CDR3 is 17 amino acids. The V gene lost 1 base and the J gene lost 1 base, with 16 bases spanning the gap. Germline CDR1 reads SGHTA; CDR2 reads FQGNSA. The CDR3 DNA sequence: TGTGCCAGCAGCTTAGAACAGGTAACAGCGGATAACTATGGCTACACCTTC. Amino acid sequence: CASSLEQVTADNYGYTF. The complete variable domain, with remaining parts taken from reference TRBV7-2 and TRBJ1-2, reads GAGVSQSPSNKVTEKGKDVELRCDPISGHTALYWYRQSLGQGLEFLIYFQGNSAPDKSGLPSDRFSAERTGGSVSTLTIQRTQQEDSAVYLCASSLEQVTADNYGYTFGSGTRLTVV.

This clonotype was detected ten times or more. The chain's CDR3 is CASSLIGPGGEKLFF. The DNA of the CDR3 is TGTGCCAGCAGCTTGATCGGCCCGGGCGGTGAAAAACTGTTTTTT. The J gene is TRBJ1-4, the V gene TRBV5-6; D is unresolved. From germline, CDR1 is SGHDT and CDR2 YYEEEE. The V end lost 1 base, the J end lost 7 bases, and 14 bases lay between the germline ends. The CDR3 is 15 residues long.

The chain has TRBV5-1 and TRBJ2-2, with 8 nucleotides matching TRBD1. In germline, CDR1 is SGHRS, CDR2 YFSETQ. J gave up 5 bases and V 4 bases, and 10 bases lay outside the gene matches. The CDR3 extends over 16 amino acids. The DNA for the CDR3 is TGCGCCAGCAGCCTCCGGACAGGGATGGGAACCGGGGAGCTGTTTTTT. Its translation: CASSLRTGMGTGELFF. Full variable domain (outside the CDR3, taken from reference TRBV5-1 and TRBJ2-2): KAGVTQTPRYLIKTRGQQVTLSCSPISGHRSVSWYQQTPGQGLQFLFEYFSETQRNKGNFPGRFSGRQFSNSRSEMNVSTLELGDSALYLCASSLRTGMGTGELFFGEGSRLTVL.

This clonotype was counted at least ten times. This chain joins TRBV12-3 or TRBV12-4 and TRBJ2-5; 10 bases match TRBD2. The V segment lost 6 bases and the J segment 1 base; nucleotides outside the gene matches: 8. CDR3 length: 16 residues. CDR3 protein: CASSLGLAEIQETQYF. Written as DNA, the CDR3 is TGTGCCAGCAGCCTCGGACTAGCGGAGATCCAAGAGACCCAGTACTTC.

The CDR3, as DNA: TGTGCCAGCAGCTTAGGGGCGGGCAATCAGCCCCAGCATTTT. It encodes CASSLGAGNQPQHF. The rearrangement joins TRBV7-3 to TRBJ1-5, with D maybe TRBD1 (5 bases). The CDR3 spans 14 residues. CDR1 and CDR2 (germline): SGHTA, FQGTGA. The V and J ends lost 2 bases and 2 bases respectively, with 7 bases between them. Combining the CDR3 with reference TRBV7-3 and TRBJ1-5 gives the whole variable domain GAGVSQTPSNKVTEKGKYVELRCDPISGHTALYWYRQSLGQGPEFLIYFQGTGAADDSGLPNDRFFAVRPEGSVSTLKIQRTERGDSAVYLCASSLGAGNQPQHFGDGTRLSIL.

The chain uses TRBV29-1 and TRBJ2-3; D is ambiguous. Germline V gives CDR1 SQVTM, CDR2 ANQGSEA. Trimming pared 5 bases from V and 6 bases from J, leaving 6 bases between. CDR3 length: 10 residues. CDR3 protein: CSVSRDTQYF. Here the CDR3 DNA reads TGCAGCGTTTCTCGGGATACGCAGTATTTT.

This clonotype was observed at least ten times. This chain links TRBV6-2 or TRBV6-3 with TRBJ1-4, with D perhaps TRBD1 (6 bases). From germline, CDR1 is MNHEY and CDR2 SVGEGT. The CDR3 consists of 14 residues. The ends were cut back, 2 bases at V and 7 bases at J, with 11 bases in the middle. The CDR3 DNA reads TGTGCCAGCAGTTACCGGGGGCGGAGTGAAAAACTGTTTTTT. Amino acid sequence: CASSYRGRSEKLFF.

This clonotype was recorded many times. The CDR3 DNA is TGTGCCAGCAGCCTGGACAGGGCGCGTGGCTACACCTTC. It translates to CASSLDRARGYTF. The rearrangement joins TRBV11-2 to TRBJ1-2, with TRBD1 identical over 8 bases. The trim removed 5 bases at V and 7 bases at J, leaving 6 bases unmatched. The CDR3 is made up of 13 amino acids. Germline V gene data show CDR1 as SGHAT and CDR2 as FQNNGV.

This chain connects TRBV12-3 or TRBV12-4 to TRBJ1-6, with 7 bases identical to TRBD1. V dropped 1 base and J dropped 7; count of bases not matched to a gene: 4. This CDR3 has 15 residues. This chain's CDR3 is CASSLGQGGNSPLHF. The CDR3 DNA reads TGTGCCAGCAGTTTAGGACAGGGTGGGAATTCACCCCTCCACTTT.

This clonotype was detected many times. V usage is TRBV6-2 or TRBV6-3 and J usage is TRBJ2-6; TRBD1 might be the D (6 bases). The CDR3 runs to 15 residues. V was clipped by 7 bases and J by 1 base, with 11 bases between them. The V gene's germline CDR1 is MNHEY and CDR2 SVGEGT. The DNA for the CDR3 is TGTGCCAGCACCAGGGGCGGATCTGGGGCCAACGTCCTGACTTTC. This sequence encodes CASTRGGSGANVLTF.

The J gene is TRBJ2-5, the V gene TRBV19, with no clear D. Germline V gives CDR1 LNHDA, CDR2 SQIVND (reference sequence). CDR3 size: 15 residues. V lost 7 bases to trimming and J lost 0 bases, with 15 bases between them. The CDR3: CASKGTAGYQETQYF. The CDR3 DNA reads TGTGCCAGTAAGGGCACAGCCGGGTACCAAGAGACCCAGTACTTC.

Details on this clonotype: A much larger clone sits a single nucleotide away, making a read error possible. The gene calls are TRBV5-6 and TRBJ2-6; D unresolved. The CDR3 loop spans 15 amino acids. The V end was cut by 5 bases, the J end by 4 bases, with 13 bases between. Germline CDR1 and CDR2: SGHDT and YYEEEE. CDR3: CASRFRQSGANVLTF. The CDR3 DNA sequence: TGTGCCAGCAGATTTAGACAATCGGGGGCCAACGTCCTGACTTTC.

This clonotype was observed a handful of times. The chain couples TRBV11-3 to TRBJ1-4; D is perhaps TRBD1 (5 bases). CDR3 size: 14 residues. CDR1 is SGHNT and CDR2 is YENEEA in the germline V gene. V was trimmed by 8 bases and J by 0 bases, leaving 10 bases between them. The CDR3 coding sequence is TGTGCCAGCGGGGACTTAGCAACTAATGAAAAACTGTTTTTT. Encoded protein: CASGDLATNEKLFF.

This clonotype showed up just a few times. CDR3 DNA sequence: TGTGCCAGCAGTTTAGGGGGGGCTGGGGCCAACGTCCTGACTTTC. This translates into CASSLGGAGANVLTF. The chain links TRBV12-3 or TRBV12-4 to TRBJ2-6, with a weak D call TRBD2 (6 bases). This CDR3 comprises 15 residues. Trimming pared 1 base from V and 2 bases from J, leaving 6 bases between.

This clonotype came up many times. The chain carries TRBV5-4 and TRBJ2-3, with TRBD1 as a possible D gene (5 bases). This CDR3 has 15 amino acids. Trimming stripped 0 bases from V and 1 base from J, with 9 bases between. Per germline, CDR1 SGHNT and CDR2 YYREEE (reference sequence). CDR3 in amino acids: CASSLERQRTDTQYF. The CDR3 DNA follows: TGTGCCAGCAGCTTGGAGCGACAGCGCACAGATACGCAGTATTTT.

This clonotype was counted ten times or more. This chain connects TRBV12-5 to TRBJ2-1; D gene ambiguous. The CDR3 covers 14 residues. Germline CDR1 and CDR2: LGHNT and FRNRAP. The V and J ends lost 0 bases and 2 bases respectively, with 5 bases between them. In DNA form, the CDR3 reads TGTGCTAGTGGTTTGGTGAGAGCCTACAATGAGCAGTTCTTC. It specifies CASGLVRAYNEQFF.